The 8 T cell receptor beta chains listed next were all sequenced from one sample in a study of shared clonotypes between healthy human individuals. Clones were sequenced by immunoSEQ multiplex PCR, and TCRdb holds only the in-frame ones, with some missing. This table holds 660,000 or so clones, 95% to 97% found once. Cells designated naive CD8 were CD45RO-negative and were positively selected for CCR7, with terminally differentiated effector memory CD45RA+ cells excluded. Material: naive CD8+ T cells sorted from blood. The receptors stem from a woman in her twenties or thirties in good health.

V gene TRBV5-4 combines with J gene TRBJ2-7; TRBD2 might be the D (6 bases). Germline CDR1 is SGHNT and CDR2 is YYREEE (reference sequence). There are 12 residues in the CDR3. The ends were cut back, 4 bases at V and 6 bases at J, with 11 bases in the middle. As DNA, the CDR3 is TGTGCCAGCAGCGGAGGGTTACGCGAGCAGTACTTC. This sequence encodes CASSGGLREQYF.

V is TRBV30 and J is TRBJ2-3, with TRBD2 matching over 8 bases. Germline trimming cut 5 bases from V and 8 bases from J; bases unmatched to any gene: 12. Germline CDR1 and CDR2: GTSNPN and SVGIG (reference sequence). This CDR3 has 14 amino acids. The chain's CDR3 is CAWDEGSGRRTQYF. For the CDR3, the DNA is TGTGCCTGGGATGAAGGGAGCGGGAGACGTACGCAGTATTTT.

CDR3 in DNA: TGTGCCAGCAGCTTAGCGGGGCCCTACAATGAGCAGTTCTTC. The encoded protein is CASSLAGPYNEQFF. The chain recombines TRBV7-9 with TRBJ2-1, with D maybe TRBD1 (5 bases). Deletions cut 0 bases from V and 2 bases from J, with 5 bases between. The CDR3 is made up of 14 amino acids. Germline V gene sequence: CDR1 SEHNR, CDR2 FQNEAQ (reference sequence).

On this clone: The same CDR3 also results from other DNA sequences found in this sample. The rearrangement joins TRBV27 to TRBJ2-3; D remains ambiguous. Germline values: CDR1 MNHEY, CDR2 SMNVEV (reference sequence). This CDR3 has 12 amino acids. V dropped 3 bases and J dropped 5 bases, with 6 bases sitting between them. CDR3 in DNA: TGTGCCAGCAGTTTGACCGGAGATACGCAGTATTTT. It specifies CASSLTGDTQYF.

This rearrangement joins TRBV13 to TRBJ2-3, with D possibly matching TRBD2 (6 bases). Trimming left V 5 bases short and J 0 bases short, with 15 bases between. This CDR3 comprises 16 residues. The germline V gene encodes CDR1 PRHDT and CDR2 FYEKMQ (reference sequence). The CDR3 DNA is TGTGCCAGCAGCCAAACCCTAGCGACTAGCACAGATACGCAGTATTTT. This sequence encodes CASSQTLATSTDTQYF.

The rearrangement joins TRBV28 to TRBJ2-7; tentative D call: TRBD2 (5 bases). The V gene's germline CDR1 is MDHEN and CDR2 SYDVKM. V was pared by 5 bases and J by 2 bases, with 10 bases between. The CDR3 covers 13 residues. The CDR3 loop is CASSERLTYEQYF. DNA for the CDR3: TGTGCCAGCAGTGAGCGGCTTACCTACGAGCAGTACTTC.

The CDR3 DNA reads TGTGCCAGCAGTTTAGGAAGGGTTGGTTACGAGCAGTACTTC. Its translation is CASSLGRVGYEQYF. The chain is built from TRBV28 and TRBJ2-7; unclear D gene. This CDR3 is 14 amino acids long. Trimming left V 2 bases short and J 4 bases short, with 12 bases between. From germline, CDR1 is MDHEN and CDR2 SYDVKM.

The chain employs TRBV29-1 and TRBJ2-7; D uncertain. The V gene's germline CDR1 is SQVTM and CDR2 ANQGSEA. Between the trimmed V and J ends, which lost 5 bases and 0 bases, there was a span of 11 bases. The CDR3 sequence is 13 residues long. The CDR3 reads CSVTLLGSYEQYF. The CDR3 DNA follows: TGCAGCGTTACCCTACTGGGCTCCTACGAGCAGTACTTC.